This T cell receptor (beta chain) was identified in a study of neurological immune-mediated disorders. The unsorted libraries were prepared from 2 million PBMCs (stored at -80 C). The CDR3 covers 15 residues. V lost 1 base and J lost 9; bases outside the gene matches: 4. CDR1 and CDR2 (germline): ENHRY, SYGVKD. This clonotype was seen repeatedly, ten times or more. The making of cDNA relied on 5'RACE with 10-nucleotide random UMIs. Every sequencing run gave over 200 million TCR-beta sequences, taken from 15-18 subjects. TCRdb called the 5' RACE reads again in MiXCR, with one record for every CDR3 protein. In the table there are roughly 30,000 distinct CDR3 sequences, 4.6% of which are singletons.

J is TRBJ2-1 and V is TRBV10-3; 12 bases align to TRBD1. The sequenced sample was PBMCs. The receptor comes from a man in his late teens or twenties in good health. The CDR3 protein is CAISELGQGASEQFF. Here the CDR3 DNA reads TGTGCCATCAGTGAGTTGGGACAGGGGGCGAGTGAGCAGTTCTTC.